Listed below are T cell receptor beta chains from one sample, sequenced in a study of response to subunit inactivated influenza vaccine. Each CDR3 protein is one row after TCRdb ran MiXCR on the RT-PCR reads. The table lists 150,000 to 200,000 distinct CDR3 sequences, roughly 11% of them singletons. The sequencing here drew on non-naive T cells sorted from PBMCs, taken roughly 45 days after vaccination. These receptors came from a man between 45 and 60 years old who received an inactivated influenza vaccine. CDR3s include the opening cysteine and the closing phenylalanine or tryptophan. A D gene is named only where the DNA matches it firmly. The size entry is marked missing in some rows and otherwise reads once, few, many or a size class.

>TRBD2|TRBJ2-1|TRBV20-1|many
CSAPGSRGGGDEQFF
TGCAGTGCTCCTGGTTCTCGCGGGGGGGGTGATGAGCAGTTCTTC
>NA|TRBJ2-6|TRBV11-2|many
CASSPVHSGANVLTF
TGTGCCAGCAGCCCTGTACACTCTGGGGCCAACGTCCTGACTTTC
>TRBD2|TRBJ2-3|TRBV5-1|few
CASAREAGDTDTQYF
TGCGCCAGCGCCCGGGAGGCGGGAGACACAGATACGCAGTATTTT
>NA|TRBJ1-1|TRBV6-1|many
CASTVATGMNTEAFF
TGTGCCAGCACCGTGGCGACAGGAATGAACACTGAAGCTTTCTTT
>TRBD2|TRBJ2-3|TRBV5-1|NA
CASTWEGRRPDTQYF
TGCGCCAGCACCTGGGAGGGCCGGCGGCCAGATACGCAGTATTTT
>NA|TRBJ1-4|TRBV7-8|NA
CASRRTPSGEKLFF
TGTGCCAGCAGGAGGACTCCTTCTGGGGAAAAACTGTTTTTT
>TRBD1|TRBJ2-2|TRBV5-1|NA
CASSRRTGGTGELFF
TGCGCCAGCAGCAGACGGACAGGGGGCACCGGGGAGCTGTTTTTT
>NA|TRBJ2-1|TRBV24-1|many
CATSARDEQFF
TGTGCCACCAGTGCTCGGGATGAGCAGTTCTTC
>TRBD1|TRBJ2-2|TRBV5-1|many
CASRDRDTGELFF
TGCGCCAGCAGGGACAGGGACACCGGGGAGCTGTTTTTT
>NA|TRBJ2-7|TRBV7-2|many
CASSFSVSSYEQYF
TGTGCCAGCAGCTTCAGCGTCTCCTCCTACGAGCAGTACTTC
>NA|TRBJ2-2|TRBV12-3/TRBV12-4|NA
CASFPGTNTGELFF
TGTGCCAGCTTCCCCGGGACGAACACCGGGGAGCTGTTTTTT
>NA|TRBJ1-3|TRBV29-1|NA
CSYRVGSGNTIYF
TGCAGCTACAGGGTCGGGTCTGGAAACACCATATATTTT
>NA|TRBJ2-5|TRBV5-6|NA
CASSHWGLRYRQETQYF
TGTGCCAGCAGCCATTGGGGGTTGAGGTACAGGCAAGAGACCCAGTACTTC
>NA|TRBJ1-1|TRBV7-2|many
CASSPGSGWGAFF
TGTGCCAGCAGCCCGGGAAGCGGATGGGGAGCTTTCTTT
>NA|TRBJ1-6|TRBV27|NA
CASSSGTAGLWNSPLHF
TGTGCCAGCAGTTCCGGGACCGCAGGACTGTGGAATTCACCCCTCCACTTT
>NA|TRBJ2-1|TRBV7-9|NA
CASSKLGSTYNEQFF
TGTGCCAGCAGCAAACTGGGGTCGACCTACAATGAGCAGTTCTTC
>NA|TRBJ2-2|TRBV10-2|many
CASKRWGVTNTGELFF
TGCGCCAGCAAGCGTTGGGGAGTTACGAACACCGGGGAGCTGTTTTTT
>NA|TRBJ2-7|TRBV20-1|NA
CSAHPSTSFLGEQYF
TGCAGTGCTCACCCTTCGACTAGTTTTCTCGGCGAGCAGTACTTC
>NA|TRBJ2-1|TRBV28|NA
CASSLIGDQEQFF
TGTGCCAGCAGTTTAATCGGGGATCAGGAGCAGTTCTTC
>TRBD1|TRBJ2-1|TRBV19|many
CASAGTGVYNEQFF
TGTGCCAGTGCTGGGACAGGCGTCTACAATGAGCAGTTCTTC
>NA|TRBJ1-2|TRBV7-2|NA
CASSLVGAAYGYTF
TGTGCCAGCAGCTTAGTCGGGGCAGCCTATGGCTACACCTTC
>TRBD1|TRBJ2-5|TRBV3-1|few
CASSRDRGGMETQYF
TGTGCCAGCAGCCGGGACAGGGGAGGTATGGAGACCCAGTACTTC
>TRBD2|TRBJ2-3|TRBV20-1|NA
CSTPPGLAGDTQYF
TGCAGTACCCCGCCGGGACTAGCCGGAGATACGCAGTATTTT
>NA|TRBJ1-5|TRBV7-8|many
CASSLVVDQPQHF
TGTGCCAGCAGCTTAGTTGTCGATCAGCCCCAGCATTTT
>NA|TRBJ2-1|TRBV28|many
CASTLRLALNNEQFF
TGTGCCAGCACCTTGCGGCTAGCGCTTAACAATGAGCAGTTCTTC
>TRBD1|TRBJ1-2|TRBV7-8|NA
CASSTGVLGYTF
TGTGCCAGCAGCACAGGGGTTCTTGGCTACACCTTC
>TRBD2|TRBJ2-1|TRBV9|NA
CASSLTSGSGNEQFF
TGTGCCAGCAGCCTCACTAGCGGGAGCGGCAATGAGCAGTTCTTC
>NA|TRBJ2-2|TRBV15|NA
CATSRGVSGELFF
TGTGCCACCAGCAGAGGGGTATCTGGGGAGCTGTTTTTT
>TRBD1|TRBJ1-1|TRBV6-9|NA
CASSTGTGVMNTEAFF
TGTGCCAGCAGCACCGGGACAGGGGTCATGAACACTGAAGCTTTCTTT
>NA|TRBJ2-3|TRBV29-1|NA
CSVARGSTDTQYF
TGCAGCGTTGCGAGGGGGAGCACAGATACGCAGTATTTT
>TRBD1|TRBJ2-7|TRBV7-2|many
CASSLQEGQGSRQYF
TGTGCCAGCAGCCTACAAGAGGGACAGGGAAGTCGGCAGTACTTC
>TRBD2|TRBJ2-5|TRBV20-1|few
CSQTSGRMETQYF
TGCAGTCAGACTAGCGGGAGAATGGAGACCCAGTACTTC
>TRBD2|TRBJ2-7|TRBV28|few
CASSSGRNSYEQYF
TGTGCCAGCAGCAGCGGGAGGAACTCCTACGAGCAGTACTTC
>TRBD2|TRBJ2-1|TRBV3-1|few
CASSQVLAGVENEQFF
TGTGCCAGCAGCCAAGTACTAGCGGGGGTAGAGAATGAGCAGTTCTTC
>NA|TRBJ2-1|TRBV7-8|NA
CASSLVGRGRNEQFF
TGTGCCAGCAGCTTAGTGGGAAGGGGTAGGAATGAGCAGTTCTTC
>NA|TRBJ2-1|TRBV20-1|many
CSAPPSYNEQFF
TGCAGTGCCCCCCCTTCCTACAATGAGCAGTTCTTC
>TRBD1|TRBJ2-4|TRBV7-2|NA
CASSLSGTGKNIQYF
TGTGCCAGCAGCCTGTCCGGGACAGGGAAAAACATTCAGTACTTC
>NA|TRBJ2-7|TRBV5-1|NA
CASSLVYGYEQYF
TGCGCCAGCAGCTTGGTATATGGATACGAGCAGTACTTC
>TRBD1|TRBJ1-6|TRBV6-5|few
CASSNRGTGGSGGSPLHF
TGTGCCAGCAGTAACAGGGGGACAGGGGGGAGCGGAGGTTCACCCCTCCACTTT
>NA|TRBJ2-1|TRBV6-1|NA
CASTWMSGSYNEQFF
TGTGCCAGCACGTGGATGAGCGGCTCCTACAATGAGCAGTTCTTC
>NA|TRBJ2-1|TRBV13|NA
CASSNSVGLSYNEQFF
TGTGCCAGCAGCAATTCAGTGGGACTCTCCTACAATGAGCAGTTCTTC
>NA|TRBJ1-4|TRBV7-6|many
CACAGSTNEKLFF
TGTGCCTGCGCGGGGTCGACTAATGAAAAACTGTTTTTT